At least ten counts were recorded for the clone carrying this T cell receptor (beta chain). This sample was included in a study of identical twins. TCRdb reprocessed the 5' RACE reads via MiXCR and lists one record per CDR3 protein. The sample has approximately 220,000 distinct CDR3 sequences, 7.5% seen once; the top ten hold around 5%. The germline V gene encodes CDR1 SNHLY and CDR2 FYNNEI. The V end lost 3 bases, the J end lost 0 bases, and 12 bases lay between the germline ends. This CDR3 spans 16 amino acids. A further study also used this sample, focusing on yellow fever vaccine responses in identical twins.

The origin of this receptor is a woman between 18 and 29 years old in good health. The rearrangement joins TRBV2 to TRBJ2-1, with a weak D call TRBD1 (6 bases). The sequenced sample was CD8+ T cells sorted from blood. DNA of the CDR3: TGTGCCAGCAGTGACCTACAGGGCCTCTCCTACAATGAGCAGTTCTTC. Translation: CASSDLQGLSYNEQFF.